This T cell receptor beta chain was recorded in a study of blood T cells in healthy people across ages. This CDR3 has 16 amino acids. Germline CDR1 is SEHNR and CDR2 is FQNEAQ (reference sequence). The trim removed 3 bases at V and 4 bases at J, leaving 11 bases unmatched. Then a second PCR, running about 6 to 12 cycles, was carried out with a sample-barcoded 5' primer and a J-beta primer mix. One entry per CDR3 protein results from TCRdb running MiXCR on the 5' RACE reads. Of under 2,000,000 distinct CDR3 sequences detected, roughly 50% appear once; the ten largest clones hold around 2.1%. The rearrangement links TRBV7-9 to TRBJ1-2; 7 nucleotides agree with TRBD1. The sequence came from a middle-aged woman in good health. The specimen was blood. CDR3 in DNA: TGTGCCAGCAGCTTCTCCGGGACAGAGAGTTTCTATGGCTACACCTTC. Its protein is CASSFSGTESFYGYTF.